The sequence of this T cell receptor beta chain was determined in a study of shared clonotypes between healthy human individuals. Worth noting for this clone: The antigen remains unidentified.

General observations from the study: Naive subsets generally exceeded memory subsets in estimated richness.

Deep level was the assay's run setting. The protocol was immunoSEQ multiplex PCR, while the TCRdb copy is restricted to in-frame clones and leaves out a portion. This sample has over 1.5 million clones, with approximately 98% found just once. The CDR3 totals 15 residues. J lost 0 bases, V lost 4 bases, and 5 bases had no gene match. The germline V gene encodes CDR1 SGHNT and CDR2 YYREEE (reference sequence). The sequenced sample consisted of naive CD4+ T cells sorted from blood. Subset specified: CD45RA+ positively selected. This chain connects TRBV5-4 to TRBJ2-3; 7 bases fit TRBD1. This TCR was sampled from a man aged 25-40 years in good health. The CDR3 loop is CASSTDRASTDTQYF. The CDR3 DNA reads TGTGCCAGCAGCACCGACAGGGCTAGCACAGATACGCAGTATTTT.